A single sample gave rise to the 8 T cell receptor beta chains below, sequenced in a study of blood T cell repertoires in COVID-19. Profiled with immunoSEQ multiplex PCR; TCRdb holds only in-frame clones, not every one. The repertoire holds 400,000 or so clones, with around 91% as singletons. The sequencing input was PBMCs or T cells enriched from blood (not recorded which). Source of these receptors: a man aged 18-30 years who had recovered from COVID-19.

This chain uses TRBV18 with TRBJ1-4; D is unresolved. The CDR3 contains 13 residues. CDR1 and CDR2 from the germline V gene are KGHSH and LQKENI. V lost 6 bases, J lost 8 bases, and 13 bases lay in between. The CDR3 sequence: CASSPRGSEKLFF. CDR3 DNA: TGTGCCAGCTCCCCCCGGGGAAGCGAAAAACTGTTTTTT.

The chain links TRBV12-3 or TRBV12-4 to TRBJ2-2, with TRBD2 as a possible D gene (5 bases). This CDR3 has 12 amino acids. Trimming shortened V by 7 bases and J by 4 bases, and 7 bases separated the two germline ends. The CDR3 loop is CASTGGTGELFF. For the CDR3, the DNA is TGTGCCAGCACCGGAGGCACCGGGGAGCTGTTTTTT.

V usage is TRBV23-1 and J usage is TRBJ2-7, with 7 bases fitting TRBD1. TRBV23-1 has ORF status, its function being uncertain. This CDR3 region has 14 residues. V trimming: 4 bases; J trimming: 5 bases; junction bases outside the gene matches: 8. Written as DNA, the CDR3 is TGCGCCAGCAGTCTTGGCAGGGGGATGCACGAGCAGTACTTC. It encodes CASSLGRGMHEQYF.

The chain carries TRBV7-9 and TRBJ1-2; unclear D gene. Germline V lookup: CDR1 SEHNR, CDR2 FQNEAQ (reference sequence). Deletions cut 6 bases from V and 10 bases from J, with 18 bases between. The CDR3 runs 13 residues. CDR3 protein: CASSPWTVVDYTF. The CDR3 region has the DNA TGTGCCAGCAGTCCTTGGACTGTGGTAGACTACACCTTC.

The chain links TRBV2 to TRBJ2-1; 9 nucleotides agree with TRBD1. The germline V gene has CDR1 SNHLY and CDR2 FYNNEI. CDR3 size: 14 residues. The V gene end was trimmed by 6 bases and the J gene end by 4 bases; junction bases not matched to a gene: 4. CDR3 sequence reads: CASSGQGFYNEQFF. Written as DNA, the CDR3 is TGTGCCAGCAGCGGACAGGGGTTTTACAATGAGCAGTTCTTC.

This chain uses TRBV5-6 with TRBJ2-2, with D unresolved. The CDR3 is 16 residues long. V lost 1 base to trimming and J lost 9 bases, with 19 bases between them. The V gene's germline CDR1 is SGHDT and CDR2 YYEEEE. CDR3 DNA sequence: TGTGCCAGCAGCTTGTATGGCAGGTTGTCTGGTAGGGAGCTGTTTTTT. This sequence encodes CASSLYGRLSGRELFF.

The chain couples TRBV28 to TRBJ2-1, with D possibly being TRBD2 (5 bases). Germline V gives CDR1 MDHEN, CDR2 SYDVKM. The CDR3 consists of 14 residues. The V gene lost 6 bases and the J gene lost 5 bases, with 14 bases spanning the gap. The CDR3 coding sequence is TGTGCCAGCAGCGGAGGTTGGGAGAACAATGAGCAGTTCTTC. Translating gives CASSGGWENNEQFF.

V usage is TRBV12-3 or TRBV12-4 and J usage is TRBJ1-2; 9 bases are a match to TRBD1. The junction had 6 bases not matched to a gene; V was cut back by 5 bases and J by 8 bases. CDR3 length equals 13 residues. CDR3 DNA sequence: TGTGCCAGCAGTCCGGACAGGGGTAACGGCTACACCTTC. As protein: CASSPDRGNGYTF.